These 2 T cell receptor beta chains share one sample of origin, sequenced in a study of cytomegalovirus exposure and HLA in healthy donors. The PCR had 60 Vbeta and 13 Jbeta primers. Assay: immunoSEQ multiplex PCR; the TCRdb copy retains only in-frame clones and omits some. The sample has about 170,000 clones, 80% to 85% seen once. Sequenced input: PBMCs. The receptor set was obtained from a boy younger than 10 in good health and CMV-seronegative.

The CDR3 protein is CASSHQGATNEKLFF. The CDR3 bases are TGTGCCAGCAGTCATCAGGGGGCGACTAATGAAAAACTGTTTTTT. The chain joins TRBV11-2 to TRBJ1-4, with 8 positions matching TRBD1. Germline V lookup: CDR1 SGHAT, CDR2 FQNNGV. Trimming cost V 6 bases and J 2 bases; bases outside gene matches: 5. The CDR3 consists of 15 residues.

The V gene is TRBV6-6, the J gene TRBJ2-7, with D possibly being TRBD1 (5 bases). The CDR3 totals 14 residues. Germline V gene data show CDR1 as MNHNY and CDR2 as SVGAGI (reference sequence). Trimming pared 3 bases from V and 3 bases from J, leaving 12 bases between. This chain's CDR3 is CASSYNRPLYEQYV. CDR3 nucleotides: TGTGCCAGCAGTTATAACAGGCCCCTCTACGAGCAGTACGTC.